Below are 28 T cell receptor beta chains sequenced from a single sample in a study of blood T cell repertoires in COVID-19. The data were produced by immunoSEQ multiplex PCR, yet TCRdb's version contains in-frame clones alone and is incomplete. The sample contains around 200,000 clones, roughly 80% of which appear only once. Specimen: peripheral blood. Receptors originate from a woman between 45 and 65 years old with acute or convalescent COVID-19.

This clone was seen a few times. The J gene is TRBJ2-7, the V gene TRBV2, with D maybe TRBD2 (6 bases). The germline V gene has CDR1 SNHLY and CDR2 FYNNEI. V shed 7 bases and J shed 2 bases, with 18 bases lying between them. The CDR3 is made up of 15 amino acids. CDR3 coding DNA: TGTGCCAGCAAGGAGGGTCTCAGTACAGCCTACGAGCAGTACTTC. As protein: CASKEGLSTAYEQYF.

The chain employs TRBV14 and TRBJ2-7; D might be TRBD2 (6 bases). V lost 1 base and J 7 bases, leaving 14 bases between the germline ends. The CDR3 extends over 14 amino acids. Looked up from germline, CDR1 is SGHDN and CDR2 is FVKESK. Here the CDR3 DNA reads TGTGCCAGCAGCCAAGTGAGTCTAGCGAGGGAGCAGTACTTC. As protein: CASSQVSLAREQYF.

The chain carries TRBV7-6 and TRBJ1-5, with no clear D. Germline loops: CDR1 SGHVS, CDR2 FNYEAQ. The CDR3 runs to 15 residues. Deletions cut 2 bases from V and 0 bases from J, with 8 bases between. As DNA, the CDR3 is TGTGCCAGCAGCTTAAACACAAATAGCAATCAGCCCCAGCATTTT. It translates to CASSLNTNSNQPQHF.

This chain joins TRBV6-5 and TRBJ1-4, with D perhaps TRBD1 (5 bases). Trimming pared 6 bases from V and 10 bases from J, leaving 18 bases between. Germline CDR1 reads MNHEY; CDR2 reads SVGAGI. This CDR3 has 14 amino acids. CDR3 sequence: CASSPRDSTGKLFF. The CDR3 nucleotides read TGTGCCAGCAGCCCCCGGGACTCTACAGGAAAACTGTTTTTT.

The chain combines TRBV23-1 with TRBJ2-6, with 8 positions matching TRBD1. TRBV23-1 qualifies as an ORF whose function is uncertain. With V trimmed by 2 bases and J by 1 base, 10 bases remained unmatched. CDR3 length equals 19 residues. Written as DNA, the CDR3 is TGCGCCAGCAGTCAAAAGAAGGACAGGGCTTCGTCTGGGGCCAACGTCCTGACTTTC. The encoded protein is CASSQKKDRASSGANVLTF.

The gene calls are TRBV11-2 and TRBJ1-4, with no clear D. V lost 0 bases, J lost 7 bases, and 3 bases lay in between. The CDR3 is made up of 12 amino acids. Germline lookup yields CDR1 SGHAT and CDR2 FQNNGV. This CDR3 reads CASSLDSEKLFF. For the CDR3, the DNA is TGTGCCAGCAGCTTAGACAGTGAAAAACTGTTTTTT.

The chain has TRBV24-1 and TRBJ2-2; TRBD2 matches at 9 bases. The CDR3 loop spans 15 amino acids. V shed 5 bases and J 4 bases; nucleotides not matched to a gene: 4. Germline CDR1 and CDR2: KGHDR and SFDVKD. The CDR3 nucleotides read TGTGCCACCAGTGGGACTAGCGTATTCACCGGGGAGCTGTTTTTT. Protein: CATSGTSVFTGELFF.

The rearrangement joins TRBV5-4 to TRBJ1-4, with D tentatively TRBD1 (5 bases). Germline CDR1 and CDR2: SGHNT and YYREEE (reference sequence). The germline V and J ends were trimmed by 3 bases and 8 bases, with 11 bases remaining between them. This CDR3 has 13 residues. This CDR3 is CASSSGLSEKLFF. CDR3 nucleotides: TGTGCCAGCAGCTCGGGACTTTCCGAAAAACTGTTTTTT.

The chain links TRBV19 to TRBJ1-1, with D possibly matching TRBD1 (5 bases). The CDR3 length is 14 residues. Germline CDR1 and CDR2: LNHDA and SQIVND (reference sequence). The V end lost 1 base, the J end lost 0 bases, and 6 bases lay between the germline ends. The CDR3 is CASSIGQLNTEAFF. Here the CDR3 DNA reads TGTGCCAGTAGTATAGGACAGCTGAACACTGAAGCTTTCTTT.

V gene TRBV6-5 combines with J gene TRBJ2-1; perhaps TRBD2 as D (6 bases). Trimming cost V 0 bases and J 0 bases, with 9 bases left between them. Germline assignment: CDR1 MNHEY and CDR2 SVGAGI. This CDR3 has 16 amino acids. CDR3 residues: CASSYSTRRSYNEQFF. CDR3 nucleotide sequence: TGTGCCAGCAGTTACTCGACTAGGCGCTCCTACAATGAGCAGTTCTTC.

This clone was counted a single time. The chain is built from TRBV5-4 and TRBJ1-4; 7 bases agree with TRBD1. Germline V gene data show CDR1 as SGHNT and CDR2 as YYREEE (reference sequence). The CDR3 consists of 13 residues. With V trimmed by 2 bases and J by 8 bases, 3 bases remained unmatched. CDR3 coding DNA: TGTGCCAGCAGCTTCAGGGGGAGGGAAAAACTGTTTTTT. The encoded protein is CASSFRGREKLFF. Together with reference TRBV5-4 and TRBJ1-4, the CDR3 gives the full variable domain: ETGVTQSPTHLIKTRGQQVTLRCSSQSGHNTVSWYQQALGQGPQFIFQYYREEENGRGNFPPRFSGLQFPNYSSELNVNALELDDSALYLCASSFRGREKLFFGSGTQLSVL.

V gene TRBV10-2 combines with J gene TRBJ2-1; 7 nucleotides agree with TRBD1. This CDR3 comprises 15 residues. Germline assignment: CDR1 WSHSY and CDR2 SAAADI. Germline trimming cut 3 bases from V and 4 bases from J; bases unmatched to any gene: 6. This CDR3 is CASSEGAGGYNEQFF. CDR3 nucleotide sequence: TGCGCCAGCAGTGAAGGGGCAGGGGGATACAATGAGCAGTTCTTC.

The chain carries TRBV4-2 and TRBJ2-1; the D gene is possibly TRBD1 (5 bases). Per the germline V gene, CDR1 is LGHNA and CDR2 is YNFKEQ. The V and J ends lost 5 bases and 1 base respectively, with 12 bases between them. The length of the CDR3 is 15 residues. The CDR3 region has the DNA TGTGCCAGCAGCTTGGTCAGGGTATCCTACAATGAGCAGTTCTTC. Translating gives CASSLVRVSYNEQFF.

V and J are TRBV3-1 (or the pseudogene TRBV3-2) and TRBJ2-1; 7 positions agree with TRBD2. The V gene end was trimmed by 0 bases and the J gene end by 5 bases; junction bases not matched to a gene: 10. The CDR3 has 17 amino acids. Germline CDR1 and CDR2: LGHDT and YNNKEL (reference sequence). CDR3 region: CASSQDIGGRANNEQFF. CDR3 bases: TGTGCCAGCAGCCAAGACATCGGGGGGAGGGCCAACAATGAGCAGTTCTTC.

This clone has just one count. V usage is TRBV7-8 and J usage is TRBJ2-1, with unresolved D. Germline-derived CDR1 and CDR2 are SGHVS and FQNEAQ. The CDR3 contains 12 residues. Trimming pared 5 bases from V and 6 bases from J, leaving 8 bases between. The CDR3, as DNA: TGTGCCAGCAGCGACACCGTCAATGAGCAGTTCTTC. Its protein is CASSDTVNEQFF.

Here the CDR3 DNA reads TGTGCCAGCAGCCAAACTAGCCGGAGCTCCTATAATTCACCCCTCCACTTT. Protein product: CASSQTSRSSYNSPLHF. The rearrangement uses TRBV9 and TRBJ1-6; D call uncertain. The germline CDR1 and CDR2 sequences are SGDLS and YYNGEE. V was shortened by 4 bases and J by 0 bases, with 14 bases between the two germline ends. The CDR3 runs to 17 residues.

The chain couples TRBV27 to TRBJ1-2; 9 nucleotides match TRBD1. Germline values: CDR1 MNHEY, CDR2 SMNVEV (reference sequence). The CDR3 totals 15 residues. The V and J ends lost 6 bases and 10 bases, in that order; junction bases with no gene match: 15. As DNA, the CDR3 is TGTGCCAGCAGGGTGGGACAGGGACGACCATCTGACTACACCTTC. Protein sequence: CASRVGQGRPSDYTF.

The chain has TRBV7-6 and TRBJ2-5; D gene unclear. V was pared by 5 bases and J by 4 bases, with 11 bases between. Germline values: CDR1 SGHVS, CDR2 FNYEAQ. The CDR3 runs to 13 residues. The CDR3 region is CASSPNQRETQYF. In DNA, the CDR3 is TGTGCCAGCAGCCCGAACCAGCGAGAGACCCAGTACTTC. Filled out from reference TRBV7-6 and TRBJ2-5, the complete variable domain reads GAGVSQSPRYKVTKRGQDVALRCDPISGHVSLYWYRQALGQGPEFLTYFNYEAQQDKSGLPNDRFSAERPEGSISTLTIQRTEQRDSAMYRCASSPNQRETQYFGPGTRLLVL.

The chain joins TRBV7-9 to TRBJ1-1; D gene unclear. CDR3 length: 11 amino acids. Germline lookup yields CDR1 SEHNR and CDR2 FQNEAQ (reference sequence). Trimming took 2 bases from V and 8 from J, leaving 6 bases between them. The CDR3, as DNA: TGTGCCAGCAGCTTACCCAGAGAAGCTTTCTTT. Encoded protein: CASSLPREAFF. Using reference TRBV7-9 and TRBJ1-1 for the parts outside the CDR3, the full variable domain is DTGVSQNPRHKITKRGQNVTFRCDPISEHNRLYWYRQTLGQGPEFLTYFQNEAQLEKSRLLSDRFSAERPKGSFSTLEIQRTEQGDSAMYLCASSLPREAFFGQGTRLTVV.

This chain joins TRBV11-2 and TRBJ2-3; the D gene is possibly TRBD2 (5 bases). This CDR3 has 13 residues. Between the trimmed V and J ends, which lost 4 bases and 6 bases, there was a span of 11 bases. Germline assignment: CDR1 SGHAT and CDR2 FQNNGV. CDR3 region: CASSWSGGDTQYF. The CDR3, as DNA: TGTGCCAGCAGCTGGAGCGGCGGGGATACGCAGTATTTT.

This chain joins TRBV16 and TRBJ1-1, with 7 bases aligning to TRBD1. This CDR3 is 15 amino acids long. Germline V gene lookup returns CDR1 KGHSY and CDR2 FQNENV. The junction had 6 bases not matched to a gene; V was cut back by 2 bases and J by 3 bases. The CDR3 nucleotides are TGTGCCAGCAGCCAACAAGGGGGCCAGTACACTGAAGCTTTCTTT. It yields the protein CASSQQGGQYTEAFF. Looking up the rest from reference TRBV16 and TRBJ1-1 gives the full variable domain: GEEVAQTPKHLVRGEGQKAKLYCAPIKGHSYVFWYQQVLKNEFKFLISFQNENVFDETGMPKERFSAKCLPNSPCSLEIQATKLEDSAVYFCASSQQGGQYTEAFFGQGTRLTVV.

The chain combines TRBV4-1 with TRBJ2-1; 12 bases match TRBD1. The CDR3 contains 15 residues. Germline assignment: CDR1 MGHRA and CDR2 YSYEKL. The ends lost 5 bases at V and 7 bases at J; junction bases unmatched: 6. The CDR3 sequence: CASSYVGQGANEQFF. As DNA, the CDR3 is TGCGCCAGCAGCTACGTGGGACAGGGGGCGAATGAGCAGTTCTTC.

About this clone: At one of its ends the junction is not consistent with the germline gene, which may arise from a read error. The chain links TRBV10-2 to TRBJ1-5; D gene unclear. The length of the CDR3 is 12 residues. The germline gives CDR1 WSHSY, CDR2 SAAADI. CDR3 protein: CATSPSNQPQHF. The DNA for the CDR3 is TGCGCCACCAGTCCAAGCAATCAGCCCCAGCATTTT.

J is TRBJ1-6 and V is TRBV11-3; D remains ambiguous. The V gene's germline CDR1 is SGHNT and CDR2 YENEEA. The CDR3 contains 14 residues. The V and J ends lost 3 bases and 4 bases respectively, with 7 bases between them. The CDR3, as DNA: TGTGCCAGCAGCTTTGGCACATATAATTCACCCCTCCACTTT. Protein sequence: CASSFGTYNSPLHF.

The chain recombines TRBV18 with TRBJ1-4, with 8 bases matching TRBD1. Germline assignment: CDR1 KGHSH and CDR2 LQKENI. The junction had 12 bases not matched to a gene; V was cut back by 6 bases and J by 6 bases. The CDR3 extends over 16 amino acids. Here the CDR3 reads CASSPGGAGGYEKLFF. As DNA, the CDR3 is TGTGCCAGCTCCCCCGGGGGCGCAGGGGGCTATGAAAAACTGTTTTTT.

This chain uses TRBV3-1 (or the pseudogene TRBV3-2) with TRBJ1-3; maybe TRBD1 (5 bases). Trimming took off 4 bases at V and 0 bases at J, with 13 bases between the two ends. Germline V lookup: CDR1 LGHDT, CDR2 YNNKEL (reference sequence). The CDR3 loop spans 16 amino acids. CDR3 DNA: TGTGCCAGCAGCCCGGGCACGGGGGTCTCTGGAAACACCATATATTTT. Amino acid sequence: CASSPGTGVSGNTIYF.

V and J are TRBV6-5 and TRBJ2-2, with 12 bases that match TRBD2. The V and J ends lost 5 bases and 4 bases, in that order; junction bases with no gene match: 2. Germline CDR1 MNHEY, CDR2 SVGAGI. The CDR3 contains 15 residues. This chain's CDR3 is CASSLAGGSTGELFF. CDR3 nucleotides: TGTGCCAGCAGTCTAGCGGGGGGGTCCACCGGGGAGCTGTTTTTT.

The chain links TRBV24-1 to TRBJ2-7, with unresolved D. CDR1 and CDR2 from the germline V gene are KGHDR and SFDVKD. The CDR3 consists of 12 residues. V dropped 3 bases and J dropped 3 bases, with 5 bases sitting between them. Here the CDR3 reads CATSDDIYEQYF. Here the CDR3 DNA reads TGTGCCACCAGTGATGACATCTACGAGCAGTACTTC.